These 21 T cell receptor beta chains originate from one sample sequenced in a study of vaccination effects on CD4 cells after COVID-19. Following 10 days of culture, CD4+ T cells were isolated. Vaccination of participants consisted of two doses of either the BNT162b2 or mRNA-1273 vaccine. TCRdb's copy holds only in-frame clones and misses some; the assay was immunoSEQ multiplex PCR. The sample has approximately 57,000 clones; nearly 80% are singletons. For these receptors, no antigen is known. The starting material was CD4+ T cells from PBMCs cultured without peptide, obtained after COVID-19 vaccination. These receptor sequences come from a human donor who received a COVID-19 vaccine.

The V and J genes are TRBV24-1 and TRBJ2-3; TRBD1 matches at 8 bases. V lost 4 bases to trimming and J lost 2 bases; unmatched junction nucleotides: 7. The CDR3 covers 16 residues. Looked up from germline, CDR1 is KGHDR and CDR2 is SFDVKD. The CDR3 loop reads CATSDPDRESTDTQYF. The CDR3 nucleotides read TGTGCCACCAGTGACCCGGACAGGGAGTCCACAGATACGCAGTATTTT.

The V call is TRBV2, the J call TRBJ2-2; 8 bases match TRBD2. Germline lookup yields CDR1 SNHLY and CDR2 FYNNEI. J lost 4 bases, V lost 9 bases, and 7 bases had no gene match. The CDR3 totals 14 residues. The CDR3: CASKTGTSTGELFF. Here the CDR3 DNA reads TGTGCCAGTAAGACCGGGACTAGCACCGGGGAGCTGTTTTTT.

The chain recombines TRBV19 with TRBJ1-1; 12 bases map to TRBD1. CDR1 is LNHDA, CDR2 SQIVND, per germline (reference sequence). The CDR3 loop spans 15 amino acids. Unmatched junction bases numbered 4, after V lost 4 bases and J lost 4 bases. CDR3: CASSKGQGASTEAFF. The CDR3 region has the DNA TGTGCCAGTAGTAAGGGACAGGGGGCGAGCACTGAAGCTTTCTTT.

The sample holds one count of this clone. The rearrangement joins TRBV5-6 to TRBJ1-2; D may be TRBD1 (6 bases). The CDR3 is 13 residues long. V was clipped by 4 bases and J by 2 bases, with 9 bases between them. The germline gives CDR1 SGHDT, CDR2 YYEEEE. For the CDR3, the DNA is TGTGCCAGCAGCCCGGACAGAAACTATGGCTACACCTTC. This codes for CASSPDRNYGYTF.

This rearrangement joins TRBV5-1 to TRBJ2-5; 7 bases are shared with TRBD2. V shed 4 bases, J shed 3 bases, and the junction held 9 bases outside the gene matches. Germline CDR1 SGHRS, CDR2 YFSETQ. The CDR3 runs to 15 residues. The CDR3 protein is CASSRLGAGKETQYF. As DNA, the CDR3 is TGCGCCAGCAGCCGCCTAGGAGCGGGGAAAGAGACCCAGTACTTC.

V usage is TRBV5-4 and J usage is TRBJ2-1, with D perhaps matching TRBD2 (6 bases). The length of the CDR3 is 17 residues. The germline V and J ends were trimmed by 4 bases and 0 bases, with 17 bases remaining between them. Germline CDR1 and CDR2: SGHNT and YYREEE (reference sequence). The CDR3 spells CASSPGTAGSSYNEQFF. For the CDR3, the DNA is TGTGCCAGCAGCCCCGGGACTGCCGGGAGCTCCTACAATGAGCAGTTCTTC.

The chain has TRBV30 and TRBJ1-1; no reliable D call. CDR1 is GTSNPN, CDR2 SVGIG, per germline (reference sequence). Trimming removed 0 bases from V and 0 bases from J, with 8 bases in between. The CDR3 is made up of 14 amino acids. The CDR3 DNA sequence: TGTGCCTGGAGTGTACCTGGGATGAACACTGAAGCTTTCTTT. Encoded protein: CAWSVPGMNTEAFF.

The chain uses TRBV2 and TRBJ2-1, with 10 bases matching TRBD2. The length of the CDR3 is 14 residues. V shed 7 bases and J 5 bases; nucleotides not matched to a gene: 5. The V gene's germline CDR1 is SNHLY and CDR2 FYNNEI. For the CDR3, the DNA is TGTGCCAGCACCCCTAGCGGGGGCCACAATGAGCAGTTCTTC. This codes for CASTPSGGHNEQFF. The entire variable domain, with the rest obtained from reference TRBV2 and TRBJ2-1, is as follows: EPEVTQTPSHQVTQMGQEVILRCVPISNHLYFYWYRQILGQKVEFLVSFYNNEISEKSEIFDDQFSVERPDGSNFTLKIRSTKLEDSAMYFCASTPSGGHNEQFFGPGTRLTVL.

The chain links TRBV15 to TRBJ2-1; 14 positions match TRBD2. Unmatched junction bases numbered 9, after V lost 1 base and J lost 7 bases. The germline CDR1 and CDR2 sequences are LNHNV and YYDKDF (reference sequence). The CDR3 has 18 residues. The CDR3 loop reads CATSRGRTSGRLYNEQFF. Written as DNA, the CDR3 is TGTGCCACCAGCAGAGGCCGGACTAGCGGGAGGTTATATAATGAGCAGTTCTTC.

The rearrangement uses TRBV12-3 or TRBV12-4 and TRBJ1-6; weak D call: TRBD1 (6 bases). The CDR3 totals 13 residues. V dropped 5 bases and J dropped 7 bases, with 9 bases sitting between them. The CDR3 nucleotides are TGTGCCAGCAGTCAGGGGTTGAATTCACCCCTCCACTTT. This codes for CASSQGLNSPLHF.

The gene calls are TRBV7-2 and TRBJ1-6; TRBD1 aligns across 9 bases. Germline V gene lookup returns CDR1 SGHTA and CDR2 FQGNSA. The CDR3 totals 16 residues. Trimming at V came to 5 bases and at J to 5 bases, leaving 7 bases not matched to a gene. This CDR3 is CASSPRQGVDNSPLHF. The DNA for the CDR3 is TGTGCCAGCAGCCCGCGACAGGGGGTTGATAATTCACCCCTCCACTTT.

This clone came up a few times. The CDR3 loop is CASSLRAGDEQYF. CDR3 sequence (DNA): TGTGCCAGCAGCTTACGGGCAGGAGACGAGCAGTACTTC. The chain uses TRBV7-9 and TRBJ2-7; D is unclear. The germline V and J ends were trimmed by 2 bases and 5 bases, with 10 bases remaining between them. This CDR3 has 13 residues. Germline V gene data show CDR1 as SEHNR and CDR2 as FQNEAQ (reference sequence).

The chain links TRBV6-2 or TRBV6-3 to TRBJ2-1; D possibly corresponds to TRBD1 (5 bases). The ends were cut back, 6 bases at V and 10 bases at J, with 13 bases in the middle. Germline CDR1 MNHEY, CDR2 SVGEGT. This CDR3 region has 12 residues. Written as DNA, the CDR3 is TGTGCCAGCAGCCAATCAGGGAAGGAGCAGTTCTTC. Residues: CASSQSGKEQFF.

The CDR3 nucleotides are TGTGCCAGCAGCTCCTTATCAATAAGGAAGACCGGGGAGCTGTTTTTT. Translated, it gives CASSSLSIRKTGELFF. The V gene is TRBV13, the J gene TRBJ2-2; D is unresolved. CDR3 length: 16 residues. Per the germline V gene, CDR1 is PRHDT and CDR2 is FYEKMQ (reference sequence). V lost 4 bases and J 5 bases, leaving 17 bases between the germline ends.

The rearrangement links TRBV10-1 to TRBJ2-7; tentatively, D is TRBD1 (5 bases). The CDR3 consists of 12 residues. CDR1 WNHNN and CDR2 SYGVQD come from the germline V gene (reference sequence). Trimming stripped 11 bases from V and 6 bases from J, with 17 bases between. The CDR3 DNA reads TGCGCCGGGGCGACAGACCCAGCCGAGCAGTACTTC. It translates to CAGATDPAEQYF.

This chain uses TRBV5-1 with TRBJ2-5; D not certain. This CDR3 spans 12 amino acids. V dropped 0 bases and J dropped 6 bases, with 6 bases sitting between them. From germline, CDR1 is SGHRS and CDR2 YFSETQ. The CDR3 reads CASSLDLQTQYF. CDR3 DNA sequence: TGCGCCAGCAGCTTGGACCTCCAGACCCAGTACTTC.

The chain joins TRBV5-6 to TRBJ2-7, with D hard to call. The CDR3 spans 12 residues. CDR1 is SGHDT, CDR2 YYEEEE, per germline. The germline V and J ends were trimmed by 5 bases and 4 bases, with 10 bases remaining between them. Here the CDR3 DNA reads TGTGCCAGCAGTATCGGTCAATACGAGCAGTACTTC. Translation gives CASSIGQYEQYF.

This chain's CDR3 is CASSQDRALAEEQYF. Here the CDR3 DNA reads TGTGCCAGCAGCCAAGATAGGGCGCTAGCTGAAGAGCAGTACTTC. The chain joins TRBV14 to TRBJ2-7; a weak D match, TRBD2 (5 bases). This CDR3 is built from 15 residues. Trimming removed 0 bases from V and 7 bases from J, with 16 bases in between. Germline CDR1 is SGHDN and CDR2 is FVKESK.

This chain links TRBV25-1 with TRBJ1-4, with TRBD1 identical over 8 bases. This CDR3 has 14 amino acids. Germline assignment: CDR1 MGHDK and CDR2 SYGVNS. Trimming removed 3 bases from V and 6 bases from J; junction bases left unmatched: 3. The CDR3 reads CASSETGVYEKLFF. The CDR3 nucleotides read TGTGCCAGCAGTGAGACAGGGGTTTATGAAAAACTGTTTTTT.

CDR3 sequence: CASSFQREGLEQFF. CDR3 nucleotides: TGTGCCAGCAGCTTCCAGAGGGAGGGGTTGGAGCAGTTCTTC. This chain uses TRBV7-2 with TRBJ2-1; 7 nucleotides line up with TRBD2. J gave up 10 bases and V 3 bases, and 9 bases lay outside the gene matches. The germline gives CDR1 SGHTA, CDR2 FQGNSA. The CDR3 loop spans 14 amino acids.

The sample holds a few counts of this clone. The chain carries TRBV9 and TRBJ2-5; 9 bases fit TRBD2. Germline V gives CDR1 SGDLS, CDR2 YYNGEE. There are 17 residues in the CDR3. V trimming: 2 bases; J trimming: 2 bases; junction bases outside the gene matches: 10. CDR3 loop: CASSVGSGRTGQETQYF. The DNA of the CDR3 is TGTGCCAGCAGCGTTGGTAGCGGGAGAACGGGGCAAGAGACCCAGTACTTC.